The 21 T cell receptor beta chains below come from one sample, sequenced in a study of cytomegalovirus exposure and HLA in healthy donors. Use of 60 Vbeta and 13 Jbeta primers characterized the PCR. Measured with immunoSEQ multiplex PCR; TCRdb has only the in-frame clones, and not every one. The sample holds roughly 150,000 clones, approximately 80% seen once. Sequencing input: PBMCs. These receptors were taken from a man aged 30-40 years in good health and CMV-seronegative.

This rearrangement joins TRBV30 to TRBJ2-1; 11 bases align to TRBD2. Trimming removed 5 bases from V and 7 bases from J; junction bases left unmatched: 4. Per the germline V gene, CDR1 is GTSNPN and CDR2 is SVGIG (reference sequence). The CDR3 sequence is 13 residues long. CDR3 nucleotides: TGTGCCTGGGCTAGCGGGAGGAGGAATGAGCAGTTCTTC. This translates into CAWASGRRNEQFF.

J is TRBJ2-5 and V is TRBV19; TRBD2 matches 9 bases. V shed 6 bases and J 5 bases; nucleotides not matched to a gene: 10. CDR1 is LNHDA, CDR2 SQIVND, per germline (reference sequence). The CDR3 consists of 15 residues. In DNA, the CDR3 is TGTGCCAGTAGCCGAGCGGGAGGACTGGGTGAGACCCAGTACTTC. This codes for CASSRAGGLGETQYF.

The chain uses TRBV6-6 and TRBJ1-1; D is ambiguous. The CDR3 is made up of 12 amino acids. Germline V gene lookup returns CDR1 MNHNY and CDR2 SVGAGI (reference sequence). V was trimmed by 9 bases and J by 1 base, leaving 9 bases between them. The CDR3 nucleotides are TGTGCCAGTAACCGCGGGAACACTGAAGCTTTCTTT. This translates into CASNRGNTEAFF.

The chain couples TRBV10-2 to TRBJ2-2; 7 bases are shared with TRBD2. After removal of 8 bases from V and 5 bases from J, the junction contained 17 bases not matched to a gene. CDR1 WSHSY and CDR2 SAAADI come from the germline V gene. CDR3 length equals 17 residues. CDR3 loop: CASRNPGTTRGTGELFF. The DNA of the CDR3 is TGCGCCAGCCGAAACCCAGGGACTACCCGTGGGACCGGGGAGCTGTTTTTT.

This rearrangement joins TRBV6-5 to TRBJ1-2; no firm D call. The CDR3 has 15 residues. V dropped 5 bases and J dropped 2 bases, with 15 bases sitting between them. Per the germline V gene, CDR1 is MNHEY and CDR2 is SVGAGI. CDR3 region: CASSTGLVENYGYTF. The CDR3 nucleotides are TGTGCCAGCAGTACCGGTTTGGTTGAGAACTATGGCTACACCTTC.

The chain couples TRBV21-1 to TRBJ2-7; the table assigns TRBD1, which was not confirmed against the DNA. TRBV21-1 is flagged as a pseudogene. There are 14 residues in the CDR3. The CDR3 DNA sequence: TGTGCCAGCAGCAAACTGGACAGGACCTACGAGCAGTACTTC. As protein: CASSKLDRTYEQYF.

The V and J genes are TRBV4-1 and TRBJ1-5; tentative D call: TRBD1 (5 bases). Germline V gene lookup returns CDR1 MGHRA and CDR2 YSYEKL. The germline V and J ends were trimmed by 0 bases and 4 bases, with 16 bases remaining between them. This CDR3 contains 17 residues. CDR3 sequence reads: CASSQEPPLGGNQPQHF. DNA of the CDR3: TGCGCCAGCAGCCAAGAACCCCCGCTGGGGGGTAATCAGCCCCAGCATTTT.

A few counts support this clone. The CDR3 spells CAWLGQGTDTQYF. The CDR3 DNA follows: TGTGCCTGGCTTGGACAGGGCACAGATACGCAGTATTTT. The rearrangement joins TRBV30 to TRBJ2-3; 7 nucleotides line up with TRBD1. Losses at the gene ends were 5 bases for V and 1 base for J; bases not matched to a gene: 3. This CDR3 is built from 13 residues. Looked up from germline, CDR1 is GTSNPN and CDR2 is SVGIG (reference sequence).

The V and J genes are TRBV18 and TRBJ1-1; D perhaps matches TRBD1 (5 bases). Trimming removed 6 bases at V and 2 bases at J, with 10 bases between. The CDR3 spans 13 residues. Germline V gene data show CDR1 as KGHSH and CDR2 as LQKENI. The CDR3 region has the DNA TGTGCCAGCTCTGCGGGGGAAAACACTGAAGCTTTCTTT. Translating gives CASSAGENTEAFF.

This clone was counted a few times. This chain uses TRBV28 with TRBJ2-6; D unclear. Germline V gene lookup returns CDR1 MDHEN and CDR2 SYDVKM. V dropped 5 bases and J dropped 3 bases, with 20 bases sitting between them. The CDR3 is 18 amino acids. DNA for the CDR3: TGTGCCAGCAGTCCCGCCTTTCTGCTAGGCCATGGGGCCAACGTCCTGACTTTC. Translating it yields CASSPAFLLGHGANVLTF.

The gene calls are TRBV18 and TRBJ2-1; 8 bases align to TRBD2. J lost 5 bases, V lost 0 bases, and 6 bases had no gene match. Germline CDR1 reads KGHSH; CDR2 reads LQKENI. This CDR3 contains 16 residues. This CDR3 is CASSPPGGRRNNEQFF. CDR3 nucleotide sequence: TGTGCCAGCTCACCACCCGGCGGGAGGAGGAACAATGAGCAGTTCTTC.

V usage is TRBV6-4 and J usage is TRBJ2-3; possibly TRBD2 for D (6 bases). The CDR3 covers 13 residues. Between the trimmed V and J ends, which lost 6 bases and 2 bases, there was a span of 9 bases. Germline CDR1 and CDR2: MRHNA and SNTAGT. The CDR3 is CASRRDLTDTQYF. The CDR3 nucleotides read TGTGCCAGCAGGCGGGACCTCACAGATACGCAGTATTTT.

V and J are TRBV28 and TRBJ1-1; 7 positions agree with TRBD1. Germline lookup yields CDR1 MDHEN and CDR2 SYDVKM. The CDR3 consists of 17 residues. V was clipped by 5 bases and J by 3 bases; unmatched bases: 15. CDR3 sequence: CASSPDRVPDGDTEAFF. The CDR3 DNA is TGTGCCAGCAGTCCAGACAGGGTCCCTGACGGGGACACTGAAGCTTTCTTT.

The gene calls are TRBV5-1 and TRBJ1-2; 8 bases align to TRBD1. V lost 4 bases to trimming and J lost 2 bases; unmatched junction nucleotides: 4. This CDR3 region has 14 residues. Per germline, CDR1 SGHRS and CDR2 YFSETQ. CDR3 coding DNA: TGCGCCAGCAGCAACGGACAGGGAAACTATGGCTACACCTTC. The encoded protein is CASSNGQGNYGYTF.

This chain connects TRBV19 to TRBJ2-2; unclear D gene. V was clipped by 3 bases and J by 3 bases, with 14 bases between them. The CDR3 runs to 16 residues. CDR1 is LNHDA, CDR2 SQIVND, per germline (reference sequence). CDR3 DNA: TGTGCCAGTAGTATCTGGTCCGCCACGGACACCGGGGAGCTGTTTTTT. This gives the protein CASSIWSATDTGELFF.

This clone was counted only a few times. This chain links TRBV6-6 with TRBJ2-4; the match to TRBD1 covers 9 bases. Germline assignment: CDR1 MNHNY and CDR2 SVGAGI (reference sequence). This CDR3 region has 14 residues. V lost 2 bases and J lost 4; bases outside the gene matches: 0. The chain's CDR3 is CASSYGTGKNIQYF. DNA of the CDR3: TGTGCCAGCAGTTACGGGACAGGGAAAAACATTCAGTACTTC.

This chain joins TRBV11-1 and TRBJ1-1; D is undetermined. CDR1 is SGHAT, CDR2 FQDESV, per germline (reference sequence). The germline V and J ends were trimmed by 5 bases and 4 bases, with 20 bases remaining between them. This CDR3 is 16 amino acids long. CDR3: CASSPGDRGSGTEAFF. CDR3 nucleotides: TGTGCCAGCAGCCCCGGAGATCGGGGTTCGGGCACTGAAGCTTTCTTT.

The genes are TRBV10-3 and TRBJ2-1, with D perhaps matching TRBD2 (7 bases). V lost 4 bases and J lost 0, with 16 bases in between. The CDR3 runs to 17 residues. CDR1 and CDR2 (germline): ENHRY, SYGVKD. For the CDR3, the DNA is TGTGCCATCAGTGGGGGGGGCGACAAGAGCTCCTACAATGAGCAGTTCTTC. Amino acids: CAISGGGDKSSYNEQFF.

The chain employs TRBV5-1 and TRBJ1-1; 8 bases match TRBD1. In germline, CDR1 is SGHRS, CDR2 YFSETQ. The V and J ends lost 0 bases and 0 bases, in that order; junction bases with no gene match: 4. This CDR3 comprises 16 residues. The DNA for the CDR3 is TGCGCCAGCAGCTTGGTCGCAGGGGGCCTGAACACTGAAGCTTTCTTT. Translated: CASSLVAGGLNTEAFF.

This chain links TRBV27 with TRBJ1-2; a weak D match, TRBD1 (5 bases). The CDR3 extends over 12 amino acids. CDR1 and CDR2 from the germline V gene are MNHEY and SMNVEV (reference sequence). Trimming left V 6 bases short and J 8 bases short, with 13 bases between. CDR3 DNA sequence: TGTGCCAGCAGAGGAGGGGCAGGGGGCTACACCTTC. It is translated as CASRGGAGGYTF.

The CDR3 DNA follows: TGTGCCAGCTCACCACTAGGGACTAGATCTAATGAGCAGTTCTTC. As protein: CASSPLGTRSNEQFF. This chain joins TRBV18 and TRBJ2-1; 8 positions match TRBD2. Germline V gene sequence: CDR1 KGHSH, CDR2 LQKENI. The CDR3 runs 15 residues. V gave up 1 base and J gave up 7 bases; unmatched junction bases: 6. Variable domain in full (rest from reference TRBV18 and TRBJ2-1): NAGVMQNPRHLVRRRGQEARLRCSPMKGHSHVYWYRQLPEEGLKFMVYLQKENIIDESGMPKERFSAEFPKEGPSILRIQQVVRGDSAAYFCASSPLGTRSNEQFFGPGTRLTVL.